Described below is a single TCR beta chain sequence and its context. Antigen: not known. The CDR3 is 17 residues long. These data originate in a study of T cell responses to AZD1222 COVID-19 vaccine. For the study at large: Pooling of second doses given at about 4 or about 12 weeks was done.

Sequencing was performed with immunoSEQ multiplex PCR; in TCRdb, only in-frame clones are kept and a portion is missing. The table has approximately 100,000 clones, roughly nine tenths seen once. Overall study results and limits: A mostly white British donor set with more females was recruited, and clonal diversity was possibly underestimated. Variant regions that are unmutated are reportedly the target of nearly half of spike-specific TCRs.

The material sequenced was peripheral blood, taken on day 0 of AZD1222 vaccination. The sequence was obtained from an adult in good health. The chain has TRBV12-2 and TRBJ1-1. TRBV12-2 is a listed pseudogene. CDR3 nucleotides: TGTGCAAGTCGCTCGTCTGAGCGGGCCCGAGAGATCACTGAAGCTTTCTTT. This encodes CASRSSERAREITEAFF.